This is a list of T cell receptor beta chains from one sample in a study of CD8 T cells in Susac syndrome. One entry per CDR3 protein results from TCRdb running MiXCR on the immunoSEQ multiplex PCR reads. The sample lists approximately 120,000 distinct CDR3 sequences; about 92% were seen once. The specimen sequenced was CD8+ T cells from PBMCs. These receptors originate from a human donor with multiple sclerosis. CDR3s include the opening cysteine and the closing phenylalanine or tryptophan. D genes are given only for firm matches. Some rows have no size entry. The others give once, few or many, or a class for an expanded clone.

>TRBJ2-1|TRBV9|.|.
CASGKLEGPEQFF
TGTGCCAGCGGAAAACTAGAGGGTCCCGAGCAGTTCTTC
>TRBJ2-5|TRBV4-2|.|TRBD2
CASSSGGAQETQYF
TGTGCCAGCTCTAGCGGGGGGGCGCAAGAGACCCAGTACTTC
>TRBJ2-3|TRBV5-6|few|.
CASSRTDTQYF
TGTGCCAGCAGCCGCACAGATACGCAGTATTTT
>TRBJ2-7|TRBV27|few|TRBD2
CASSLSGLAYTYEQYF
TGTGCCAGCAGTTTATCTGGACTAGCGTATACCTACGAGCAGTACTTC
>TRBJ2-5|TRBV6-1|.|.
CASRVDRGSVSTQYF
TGTGCCAGCAGAGTGGACAGAGGTTCGGTTAGTACCCAGTACTTC
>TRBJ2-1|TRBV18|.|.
CASSPPERNEQFF
TGTGCCAGCTCACCACCGGAAAGAAATGAGCAGTTCTTC
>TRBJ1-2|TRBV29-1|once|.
CSVVGGYYGYTF
TGCAGCGTTGTAGGGGGATACTATGGCTACACCTTC
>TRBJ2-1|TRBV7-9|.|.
CASSTGQPTTLKSDNEQFF
TGTGCCAGCAGCACCGGACAGCCTACGACACTCAAGAGCGACAATGAGCAGTTCTTC
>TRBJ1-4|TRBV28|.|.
CASNHGGMGWGKDEKLFF
TGTGCCAGCAATCATGGCGGTATGGGATGGGGAAAGGATGAAAAACTGTTTTTT
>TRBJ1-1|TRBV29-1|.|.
CSVVVGPAVEAFF
TGCAGCGTTGTGGTGGGGCCGGCCGTTGAAGCTTTCTTT
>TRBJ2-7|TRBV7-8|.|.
CASSPQYEQYF
TGTGCCAGCAGCCCACAATACGAGCAGTACTTC
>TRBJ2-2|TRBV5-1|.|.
CASSGPGGANTGELFF
TGCGCCAGCAGCGGTCCGGGGGGCGCGAACACCGGGGAGCTGTTTTTT
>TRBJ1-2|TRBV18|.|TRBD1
CASSPQDRAHGYTF
TGTGCCAGCTCACCCCAGGACAGGGCCCATGGCTACACCTTC
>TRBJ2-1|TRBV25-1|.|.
CASSEYRNEQFF
TGTGCCAGCAGTGAATATAGGAATGAGCAGTTCTTC
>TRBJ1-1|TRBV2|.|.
CASSEAGVWSTEAFF
TGTGCCAGCAGTGAAGCAGGGGTTTGGAGCACTGAAGCTTTCTTT
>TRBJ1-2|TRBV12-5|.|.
CASGWGGSLGYTF
TGTGCTAGTGGTTGGGGTGGCTCCTTGGGCTACACCTTC
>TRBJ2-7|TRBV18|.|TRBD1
CASSPRDRPYEQYF
TGTGCCAGCTCACCCAGGGACAGACCCTACGAGCAGTACTTC
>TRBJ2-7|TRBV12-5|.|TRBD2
CASGLVRTGWLAGDNHYEQYF
TGTGCTAGTGGTTTGGTACGGACAGGGTGGCTAGCGGGGGACAACCACTACGAGCAGTACTTC
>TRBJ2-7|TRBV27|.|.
CASSLSGGLHEQYF
TGTGCCAGCAGTTTATCGGGGGGCCTCCACGAGCAGTACTTC
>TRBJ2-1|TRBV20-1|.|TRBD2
CSARGTRGPNEQFF
TGCAGTGCTAGAGGGACTAGGGGCCCCAATGAGCAGTTCTTC
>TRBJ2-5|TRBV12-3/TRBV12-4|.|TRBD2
CASSPSGGMETQYF
TGTGCCAGCAGTCCTAGCGGGGGCATGGAGACCCAGTACTTC
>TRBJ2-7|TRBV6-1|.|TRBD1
CASRKGTGAAYEQYF
TGTGCCAGCAGGAAGGGGACAGGGGCCGCCTACGAGCAGTACTTC
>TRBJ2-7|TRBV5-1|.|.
CASSPEVQGITYEQYF
TGCGCCAGCAGCCCGGAGGTCCAGGGCATTACCTACGAGCAGTACTTC
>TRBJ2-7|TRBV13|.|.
CASSYGRYEQYF
TGTGCCAGCAGTTACGGACGGTACGAGCAGTACTTC
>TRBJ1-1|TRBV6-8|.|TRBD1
CARETGITTEVFF
TGTGCCAGAGAGACAGGGATTACTACTGAAGTTTTCTTT
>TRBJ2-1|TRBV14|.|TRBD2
CASSPWTSGISEQFF
TGTGCCAGCAGCCCCTGGACTAGCGGGATTAGTGAGCAGTTCTTC
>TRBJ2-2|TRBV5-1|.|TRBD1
CASSSGQTNTGELFF
TGCGCCAGCAGCTCGGGACAGACGAACACCGGGGAGCTGTTTTTT
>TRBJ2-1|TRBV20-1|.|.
CSARDRKSSKTVDEQFF
TGCAGTGCTAGAGATCGGAAATCTAGCAAGACTGTCGATGAGCAGTTCTTC
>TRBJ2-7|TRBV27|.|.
CASGWAGPPEQYF
TGTGCCAGCGGGTGGGCAGGGCCCCCCGAGCAGTACTTC
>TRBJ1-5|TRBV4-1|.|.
CASSQDPQFSNQPQHF
TGCGCCAGCAGCCAAGATCCTCAATTTAGCAATCAGCCCCAGCATTTT
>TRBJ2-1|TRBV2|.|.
CASSGGRRSYNEQFF
TGTGCCAGCAGTGGGGGGCGTAGGTCCTACAATGAGCAGTTCTTC
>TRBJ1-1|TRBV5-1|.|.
CASSLAESPTTEAFF
TGCGCCAGCAGCTTGGCCGAGTCTCCTACAACTGAAGCTTTCTTT
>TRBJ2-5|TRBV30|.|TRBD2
CAWSVLAGAETQYF
TGTGCCTGGAGTGTACTAGCGGGGGCAGAGACCCAGTACTTC
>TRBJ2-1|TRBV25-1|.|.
CASSETPRAEQFF
TGTGCCAGCAGTGAAACTCCGAGGGCTGAGCAGTTCTTC
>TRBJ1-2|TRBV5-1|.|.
CASSLRGTLYGYTF
TGCGCCAGCAGCTTGAGGGGGACCCTCTATGGCTACACCTTC
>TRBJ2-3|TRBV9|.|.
CASSPERDTQYF
TGTGCCAGCAGCCCGGAGAGAGATACGCAGTATTTT
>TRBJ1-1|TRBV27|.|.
CASSLRGSEAFF
TGTGCCAGCAGTCTGAGGGGTTCTGAAGCTTTCTTT
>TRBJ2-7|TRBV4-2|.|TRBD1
CASSQERVGTGASYEQYF
TGTGCCAGCAGCCAAGAACGTGTCGGGACAGGGGCATCCTACGAGCAGTACTTC
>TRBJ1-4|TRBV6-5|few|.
CASRHPGNEKLFF
TGTGCCAGCCGACACCCCGGGAATGAAAAACTGTTTTTT
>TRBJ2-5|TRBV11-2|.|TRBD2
CASSLPLAGGPVRETQYF
TGTGCCAGCAGCTTACCCTTAGCGGGAGGGCCAGTACGAGAGACCCAGTACTTC
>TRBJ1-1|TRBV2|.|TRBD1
CASREGTGNEAFF
TGTGCCAGCAGGGAGGGGACAGGCAATGAAGCTTTCTTT
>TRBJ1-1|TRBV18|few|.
CASSPSTSIGAFF
TGTGCCAGCTCACCGAGCACGAGTATAGGGGCTTTCTTT
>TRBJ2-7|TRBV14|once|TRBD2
CASSQVGEGTEQYF
TGTGCCAGCAGCCAAGTGGGGGAGGGTACCGAGCAGTACTTC
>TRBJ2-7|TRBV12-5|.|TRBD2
CASCTTGGGSDYEQYF
TGTGCTAGTTGTACCACGGGGGGGGGATCCGACTACGAGCAGTACTTC
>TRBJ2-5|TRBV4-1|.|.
CASSQLLVAETQYF
TGCGCCAGCAGCCAACTACTAGTGGCAGAGACCCAGTACTTC
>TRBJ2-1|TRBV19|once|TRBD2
CASRASGTDEQFF
TGTGCCAGTAGGGCTAGCGGGACAGATGAGCAGTTCTTC
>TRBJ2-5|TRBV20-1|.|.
CSARGSSGYHVGETQYF
TGCAGTGCTAGAGGATCCTCGGGGTACCACGTGGGAGAGACCCAGTACTTC
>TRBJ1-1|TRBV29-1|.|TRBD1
CSVVGRQGIIGTEAFF
TGCAGCGTTGTCGGTCGACAGGGGATTATTGGGACTGAAGCTTTCTTT
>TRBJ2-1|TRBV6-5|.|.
CASSSTDNEQFF
TGTGCCAGCAGTTCGACAGACAATGAGCAGTTCTTC
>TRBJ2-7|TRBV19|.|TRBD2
CASSPGRGGGYEQYF
TGTGCCAGTAGTCCCGGGAGGGGAGGTGGCTACGAGCAGTACTTC
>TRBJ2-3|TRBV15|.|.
CATSPTAAVLGTDTQYF
TGTGCCACCAGCCCCACAGCAGCGGTTCTGGGCACAGATACGCAGTATTTT
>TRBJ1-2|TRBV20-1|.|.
CSAKAPRGSYGYTF
TGCAGTGCTAAGGCCCCCCGGGGGTCTTATGGCTACACCTTC
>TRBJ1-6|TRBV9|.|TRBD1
CASSPAGRTGGAGSPLHF
TGTGCCAGCAGCCCCGCGGGGAGGACAGGGGGGGCCGGTTCACCCCTCCACTTT
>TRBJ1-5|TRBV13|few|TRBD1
CASSQGAGNQPQHF
TGTGCCAGCAGTCAGGGGGCGGGCAATCAGCCCCAGCATTTT
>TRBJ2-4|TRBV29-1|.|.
CSAEGTPTNIQYF
TGCAGCGCCGAAGGGACACCGACGAACATTCAGTACTTC
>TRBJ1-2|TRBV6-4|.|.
CASRGASYGYTF
TGTGCCAGCAGGGGTGCAAGCTATGGCTACACCTTC
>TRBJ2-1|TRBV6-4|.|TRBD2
CASSDSRGGYNEQFF
TGTGCCAGCAGTGACTCGCGGGGGGGCTACAATGAGCAGTTCTTC